Each of the 2 T cell receptor beta chains below was sequenced from the same sample in a study of graft-versus-host responses after intestinal transplantation. Investigators treated the graft tissue so that it released intraepithelial and lamina propria lymphocytes. TCRdb's copy holds only in-frame clones and misses some; the assay was immunoSEQ multiplex PCR. This repertoire shows roughly 5,600 clones, under 80% found once; its top ten account for around 7%. The sample was ileum tissue, taken just over 230 days after intestinal transplant. The source is a human patient who received an intestinal transplant, so some T cells may come from the graft donor.

The chain employs TRBV6-5 and TRBJ1-1, with D hard to call. Germline CDR1 is MNHEY and CDR2 is SVGAGI. The CDR3 has 15 amino acids. V lost 7 bases to trimming and J lost 5 bases, with 20 bases between them. CDR3 protein: CASMFNGGLGTEAFF. As DNA, the CDR3 is TGTGCCAGCATGTTTAATGGTGGGCTTGGGACTGAAGCTTTCTTT.

Concerning this clone: Other DNA sequences of this sample code for an identical CDR3. This rearrangement joins TRBV7-8 to TRBJ1-5; 8 nucleotides agree with TRBD1. The V gene's germline CDR1 is SGHVS and CDR2 FQNEAQ. The CDR3 contains 15 residues. With 3 bases clipped from V and 0 bases from J, the junction kept 1 base outside the gene matches. The CDR3 DNA follows: TGTGCCAGCAGCTTGGACAGGGTTAGCAATCAGCCCCAGCATTTT. This codes for CASSLDRVSNQPQHF.